One sample yielded the 2 T cell receptor beta chains listed below, sequenced in a study of blood T cell repertoires in COVID-19. This table comes from immunoSEQ multiplex PCR, and its TCRdb copy is limited to in-frame clones, with some not included. The sample carries some 140,000 clones, 88% recorded once. The specimen sequenced was peripheral blood. Receptors were obtained from a man in his 70s with active COVID-19.

This clone was recorded a few times. The CDR3 DNA is TGTGCCAGCCGGTGGAGGGGCCGGACCGGGGAGCTGTTTTTT. This sequence encodes CASRWRGRTGELFF. The chain recombines TRBV13 with TRBJ2-2; D may be TRBD2 (6 bases). The CDR3 is made up of 14 amino acids. Per the germline V gene, CDR1 is PRHDT and CDR2 is FYEKMQ (reference sequence). V dropped 8 bases and J dropped 5 bases, with 15 bases sitting between them.

This clone was seen once. The chain couples TRBV7-3 to TRBJ2-5; 8 bases agree with TRBD2. The V segment lost 5 bases and the J segment 5 bases; nucleotides outside the gene matches: 7. Germline CDR1 is SGHTA and CDR2 is FQGTGA. This CDR3 has 14 residues. The CDR3 DNA sequence: TGTGCCAGCAGCCAGGCGGGGGGCAGGGAGACCCAGTACTTC. The encoded protein is CASSQAGGRETQYF.